The subject of this entry is one T cell receptor (beta chain). Its antigen is currently unknown. TCRdb re-called the 5' RACE reads through MiXCR, storing one row per CDR3 protein. The sample consists of 50,000 or so distinct CDR3 sequences, 10% to 15% of them appearing once. This entry is derived from a study of early T cells in non-severe SARS-CoV-2 infection. Study-level background: Chains were unpaired, as sequencing was done on bulk RNA from unsorted whole blood.

Points from the study as a whole: Anti-spike CD8 responses were favored in VDJdb matching, and private and CD4 specificities were missed.

J lost 5 bases, V lost 5 bases, and 10 bases had no gene match. Germline V gene lookup returns CDR1 SEHNR and CDR2 FQNEAQ (reference sequence). The CDR3 is 15 residues long. Sequenced input: whole blood. The chain couples TRBV7-9 to TRBJ1-1, with TRBD1 matching over 8 bases. The source is an adult who was a healthcare worker with PCR-confirmed SARS-CoV-2 infection or an uninfected control (not recorded which). Here the CDR3 reads CASSSPDRGETEAFF. The CDR3, as DNA: TGTGCCAGCAGCAGCCCAGACAGGGGTGAGACTGAAGCTTTCTTT.